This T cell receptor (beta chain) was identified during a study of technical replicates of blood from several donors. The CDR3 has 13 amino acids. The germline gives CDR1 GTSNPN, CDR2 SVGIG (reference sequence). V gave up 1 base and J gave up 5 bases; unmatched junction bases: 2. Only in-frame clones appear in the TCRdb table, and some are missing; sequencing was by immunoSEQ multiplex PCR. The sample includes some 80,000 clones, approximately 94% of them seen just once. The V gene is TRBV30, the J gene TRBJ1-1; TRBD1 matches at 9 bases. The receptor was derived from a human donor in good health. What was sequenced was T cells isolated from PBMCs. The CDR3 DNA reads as TGTGCCTGGAGTGGGACAGGGGTTACTGAAGCTTTCTTT. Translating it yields CAWSGTGVTEAFF.